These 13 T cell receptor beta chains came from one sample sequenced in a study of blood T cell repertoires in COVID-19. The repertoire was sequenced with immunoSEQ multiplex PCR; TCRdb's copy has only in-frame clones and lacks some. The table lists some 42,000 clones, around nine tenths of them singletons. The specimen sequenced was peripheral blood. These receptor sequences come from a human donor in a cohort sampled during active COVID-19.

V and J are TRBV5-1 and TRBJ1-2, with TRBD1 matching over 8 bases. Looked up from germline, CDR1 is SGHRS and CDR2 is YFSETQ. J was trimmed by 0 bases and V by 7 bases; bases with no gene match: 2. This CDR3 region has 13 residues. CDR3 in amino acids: CASGQGPNYGYTF. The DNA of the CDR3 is TGCGCCAGCGGACAGGGACCTAACTATGGCTACACCTTC.

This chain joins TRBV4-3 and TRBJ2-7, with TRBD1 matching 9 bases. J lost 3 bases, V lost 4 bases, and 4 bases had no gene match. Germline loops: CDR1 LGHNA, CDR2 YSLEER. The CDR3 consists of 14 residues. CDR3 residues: CASSPGQGSYEQYF. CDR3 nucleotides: TGCGCCAGCAGCCCCGGACAGGGGAGCTACGAGCAGTACTTC.

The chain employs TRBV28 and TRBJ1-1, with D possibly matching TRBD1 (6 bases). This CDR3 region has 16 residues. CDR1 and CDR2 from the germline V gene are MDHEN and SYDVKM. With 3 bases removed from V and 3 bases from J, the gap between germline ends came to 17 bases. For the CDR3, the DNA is TGTGCCAGCAGTTTTTATGGGGGCGATCGGGACACTGAAGCTTTCTTT. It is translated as CASSFYGGDRDTEAFF.

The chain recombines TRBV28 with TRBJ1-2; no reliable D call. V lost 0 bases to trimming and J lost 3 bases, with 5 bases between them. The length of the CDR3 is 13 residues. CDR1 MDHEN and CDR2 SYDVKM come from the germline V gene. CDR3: CASSLWAHYGYTF. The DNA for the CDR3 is TGTGCCAGCAGTTTATGGGCACACTATGGCTACACCTTC.

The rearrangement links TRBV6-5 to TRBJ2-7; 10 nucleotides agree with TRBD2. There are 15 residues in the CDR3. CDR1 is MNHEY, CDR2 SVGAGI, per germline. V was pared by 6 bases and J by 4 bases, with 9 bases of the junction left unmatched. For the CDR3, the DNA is TGTGCCAGCAGCATAAGCGGGGGGGCCTTATACGAGCAGTACTTC. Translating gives CASSISGGALYEQYF.

The CDR3 bases are TGCGCCAGCAGCTCCGGGACAAGGGAAAAACTGTTTTTT. It specifies CASSSGTREKLFF. The chain is built from TRBV4-3 and TRBJ1-4; D possibly corresponds to TRBD1 (6 bases). CDR1 LGHNA and CDR2 YSLEER come from the germline V gene. The CDR3 runs to 13 residues. V was pared by 5 bases and J by 8 bases, with 12 bases between.

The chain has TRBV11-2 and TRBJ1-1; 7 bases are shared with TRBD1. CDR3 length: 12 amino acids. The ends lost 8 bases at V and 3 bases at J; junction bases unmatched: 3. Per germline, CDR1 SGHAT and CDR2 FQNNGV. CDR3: CASRQGYTEAFF. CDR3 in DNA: TGTGCCAGCCGACAGGGATACACTGAAGCTTTCTTT.

CDR3 sequence reads: CASSQDGASGGANTGELFF. The DNA for the CDR3 is TGTGCCAGCAGCCAAGACGGGGCTAGCGGGGGGGCCAATACCGGGGAGCTGTTTTTT. The chain combines TRBV3-1 (or the pseudogene TRBV3-2) with TRBJ2-2; 12 bases are a match to TRBD2. This CDR3 region has 19 residues. CDR1 is LGHDT and CDR2 is YNNKEL in the germline V gene (reference sequence). Trimming cost V 0 bases and J 5 bases; bases outside gene matches: 10.

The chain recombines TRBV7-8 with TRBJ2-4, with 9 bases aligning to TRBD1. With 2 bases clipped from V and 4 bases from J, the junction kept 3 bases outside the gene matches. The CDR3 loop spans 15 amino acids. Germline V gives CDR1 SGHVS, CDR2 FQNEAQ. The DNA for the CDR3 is TGTGCCAGCAGCTTATCGGGACAGGGAAAAAACATTCAGTACTTC. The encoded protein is CASSLSGQGKNIQYF.

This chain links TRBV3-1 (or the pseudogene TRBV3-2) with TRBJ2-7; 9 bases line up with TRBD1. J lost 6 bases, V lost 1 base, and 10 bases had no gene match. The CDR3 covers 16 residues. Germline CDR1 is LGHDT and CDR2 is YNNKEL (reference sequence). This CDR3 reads CASSQAVNRGRREQYF. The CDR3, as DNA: TGTGCCAGCAGCCAAGCAGTGAACAGGGGGCGACGCGAGCAGTACTTC.

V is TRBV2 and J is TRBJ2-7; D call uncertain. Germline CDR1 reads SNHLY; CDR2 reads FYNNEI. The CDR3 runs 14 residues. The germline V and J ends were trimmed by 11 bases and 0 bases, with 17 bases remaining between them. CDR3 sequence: CAGRRVYSSYEQYF. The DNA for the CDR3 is TGTGCCGGCCGTCGGGTCTATAGCTCCTACGAGCAGTACTTC.

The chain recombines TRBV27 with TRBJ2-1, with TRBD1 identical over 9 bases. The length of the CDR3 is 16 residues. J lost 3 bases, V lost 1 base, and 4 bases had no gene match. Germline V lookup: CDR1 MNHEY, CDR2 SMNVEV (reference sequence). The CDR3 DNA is TGTGCCAGCAGTTTATGGGACAGGGAGGGCTACAATGAGCAGTTCTTC. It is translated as CASSLWDREGYNEQFF.

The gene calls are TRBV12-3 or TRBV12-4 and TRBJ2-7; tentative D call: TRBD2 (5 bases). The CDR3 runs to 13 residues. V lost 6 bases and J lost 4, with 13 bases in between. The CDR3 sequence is CASRLTMEYEQYF. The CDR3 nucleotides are TGTGCCAGCAGACTGACTATGGAGTACGAGCAGTACTTC.